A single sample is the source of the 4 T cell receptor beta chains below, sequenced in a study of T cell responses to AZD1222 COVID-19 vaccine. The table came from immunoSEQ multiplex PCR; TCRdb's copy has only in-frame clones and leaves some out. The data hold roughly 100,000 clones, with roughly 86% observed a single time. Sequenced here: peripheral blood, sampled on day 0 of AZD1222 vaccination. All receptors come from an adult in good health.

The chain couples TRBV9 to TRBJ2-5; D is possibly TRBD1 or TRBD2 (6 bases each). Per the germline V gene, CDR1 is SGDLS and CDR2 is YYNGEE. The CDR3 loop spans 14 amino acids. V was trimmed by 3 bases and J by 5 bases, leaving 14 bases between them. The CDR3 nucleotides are TGTGCCAGCAGCGGCAAAACAGGGAGGGAGACCCAGTACTTC. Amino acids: CASSGKTGRETQYF.

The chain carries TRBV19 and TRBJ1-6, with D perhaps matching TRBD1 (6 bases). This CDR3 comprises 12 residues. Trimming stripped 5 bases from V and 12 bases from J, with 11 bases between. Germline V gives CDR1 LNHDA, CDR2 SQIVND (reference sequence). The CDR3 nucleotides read TGTGCCAGTAGTCCGCAGGGGCTACCCCTCCACTTT. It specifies CASSPQGLPLHF.

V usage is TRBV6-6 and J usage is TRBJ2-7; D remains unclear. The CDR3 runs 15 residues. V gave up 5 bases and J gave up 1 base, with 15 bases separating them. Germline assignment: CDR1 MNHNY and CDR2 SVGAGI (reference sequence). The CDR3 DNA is TGTGCCAGCAGTCGATCTTTCTCCGTTTCCTACGAGCAGTACTTC. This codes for CASSRSFSVSYEQYF.

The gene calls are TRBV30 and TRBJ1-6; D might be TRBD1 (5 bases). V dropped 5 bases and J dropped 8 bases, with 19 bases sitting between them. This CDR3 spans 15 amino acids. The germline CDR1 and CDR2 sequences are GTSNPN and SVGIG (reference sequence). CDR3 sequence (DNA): TGTGCCTGGCGGACCTTGGGGGGAAATCATTCACCCCTCCACTTT. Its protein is CAWRTLGGNHSPLHF.